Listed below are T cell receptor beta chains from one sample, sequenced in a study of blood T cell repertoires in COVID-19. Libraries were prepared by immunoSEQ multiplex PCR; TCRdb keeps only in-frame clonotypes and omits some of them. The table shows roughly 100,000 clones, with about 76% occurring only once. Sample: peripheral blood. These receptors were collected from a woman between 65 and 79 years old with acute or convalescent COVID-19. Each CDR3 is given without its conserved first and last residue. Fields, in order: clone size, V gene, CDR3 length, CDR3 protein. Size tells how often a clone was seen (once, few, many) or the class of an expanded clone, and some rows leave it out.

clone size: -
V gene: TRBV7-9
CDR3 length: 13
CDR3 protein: ASSLEGHKADEQY

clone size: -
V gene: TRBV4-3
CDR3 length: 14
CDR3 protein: ASSQGQGSNTGELF

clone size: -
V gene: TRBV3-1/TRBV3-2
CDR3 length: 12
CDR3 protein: ASSLYTGNTEAF

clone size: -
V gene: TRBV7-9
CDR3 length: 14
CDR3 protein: ASSRSQGPSNQPQH

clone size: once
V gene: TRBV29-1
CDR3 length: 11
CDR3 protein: SVEAGLTNEQY

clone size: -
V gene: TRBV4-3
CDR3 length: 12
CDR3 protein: ASSPTGLGTEAF

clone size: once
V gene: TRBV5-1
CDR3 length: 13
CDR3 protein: ASSLKLAGDNEQF

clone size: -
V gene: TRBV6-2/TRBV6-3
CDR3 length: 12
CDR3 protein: ASSYDRVARGYT

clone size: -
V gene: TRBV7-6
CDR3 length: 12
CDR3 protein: ASSKRQANEKLF

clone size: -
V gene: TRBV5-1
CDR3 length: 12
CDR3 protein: ASSPQGAREKLF

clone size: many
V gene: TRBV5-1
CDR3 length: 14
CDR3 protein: ASSLGGGGGLYEQY

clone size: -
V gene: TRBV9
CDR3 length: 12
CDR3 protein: TSSSGQASDGYT

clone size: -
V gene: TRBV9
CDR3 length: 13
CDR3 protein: ASSPTGRGHTEAF

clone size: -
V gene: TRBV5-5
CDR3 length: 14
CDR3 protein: ASSLDGTTNTGELF

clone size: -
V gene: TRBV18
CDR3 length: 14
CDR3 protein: ASSPSGQGSGSPLH

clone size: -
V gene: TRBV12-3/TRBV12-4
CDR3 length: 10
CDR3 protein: ASSGGNQPQH

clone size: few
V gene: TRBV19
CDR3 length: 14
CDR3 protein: ASSSWGDPSTDTQY

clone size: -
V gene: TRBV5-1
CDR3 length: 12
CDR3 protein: ASSLVGGENEQF

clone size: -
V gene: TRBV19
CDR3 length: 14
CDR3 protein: ASSIRTGGLNTEAF

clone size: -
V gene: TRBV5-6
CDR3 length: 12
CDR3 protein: ASSSRQGAETQY

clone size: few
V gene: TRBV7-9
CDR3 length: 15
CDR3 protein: ASSWVPGGWGNTEAF

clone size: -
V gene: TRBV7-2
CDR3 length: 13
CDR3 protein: ASSLGPETGSRAF

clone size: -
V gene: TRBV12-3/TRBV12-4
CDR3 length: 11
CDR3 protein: ASSLGGGYEQY

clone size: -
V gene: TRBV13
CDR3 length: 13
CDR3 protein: ASSGRDSKSYEQY

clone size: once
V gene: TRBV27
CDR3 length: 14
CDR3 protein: ASSLFQRAGTGELF

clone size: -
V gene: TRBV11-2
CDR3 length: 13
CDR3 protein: ASSLVRTGVNEQY

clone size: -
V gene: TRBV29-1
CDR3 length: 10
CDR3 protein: SVRDTAYEQY

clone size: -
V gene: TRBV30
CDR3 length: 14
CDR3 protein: AWSVRSGFSNEKLF

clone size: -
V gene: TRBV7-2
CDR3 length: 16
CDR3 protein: ASSPSAGGNRGTYGYT

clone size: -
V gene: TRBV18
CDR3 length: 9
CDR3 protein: ASSSTEEAF

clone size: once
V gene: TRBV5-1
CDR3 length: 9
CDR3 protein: ASGATGTQY

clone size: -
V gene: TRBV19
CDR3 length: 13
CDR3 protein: ASSEGATYNSPLH

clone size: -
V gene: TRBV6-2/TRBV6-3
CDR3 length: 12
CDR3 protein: ASSPTGLLYGYT

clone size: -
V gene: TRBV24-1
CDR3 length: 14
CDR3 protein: ATSDSGTGAQETQY

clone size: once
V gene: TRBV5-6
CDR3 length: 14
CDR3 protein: ASSFRVGLGVYEQY

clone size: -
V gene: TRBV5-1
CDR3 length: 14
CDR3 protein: ASSLLPGTNTGELF

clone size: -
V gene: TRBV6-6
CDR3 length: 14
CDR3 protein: ASSPRDRESHYGYT

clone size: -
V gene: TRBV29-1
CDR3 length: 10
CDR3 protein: SVEFVSDEQF

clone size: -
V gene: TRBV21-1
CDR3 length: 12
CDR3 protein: ASSKGTSRYGYT

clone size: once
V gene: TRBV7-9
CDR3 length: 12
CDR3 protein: ASSFFGASYEQY

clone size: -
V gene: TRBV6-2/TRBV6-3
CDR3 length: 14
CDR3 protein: ASSTTAGGPADTQY

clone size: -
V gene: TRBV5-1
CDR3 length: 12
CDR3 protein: ASSRQGDQETQY

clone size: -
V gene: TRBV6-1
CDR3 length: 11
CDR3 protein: ASSDLLYYEQY

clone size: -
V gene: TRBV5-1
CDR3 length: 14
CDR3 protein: ARLRLWGGRGWEQY

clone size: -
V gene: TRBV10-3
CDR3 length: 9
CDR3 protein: ATNVGTEAF

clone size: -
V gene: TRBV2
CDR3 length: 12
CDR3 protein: ASSEQDRVGTQY

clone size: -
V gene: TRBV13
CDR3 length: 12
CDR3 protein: ASRPTGGGTEAF

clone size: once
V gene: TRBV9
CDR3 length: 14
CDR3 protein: ASSVGWFSSYNEQF

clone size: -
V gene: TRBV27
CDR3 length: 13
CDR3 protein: ASSSRGQGAEKLF

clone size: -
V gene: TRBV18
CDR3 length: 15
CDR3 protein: ASSPLGASVGNSPLH

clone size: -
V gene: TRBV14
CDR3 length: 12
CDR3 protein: ASSQDWGRETQY

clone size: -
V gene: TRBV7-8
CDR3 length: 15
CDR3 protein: ASSPYSGGVSTDTQY

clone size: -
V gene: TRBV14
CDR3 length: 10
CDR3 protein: ASRRTSGVQY

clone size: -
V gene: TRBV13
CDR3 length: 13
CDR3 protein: ASSLRRGGLDTQY

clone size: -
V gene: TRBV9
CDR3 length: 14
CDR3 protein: ASSVGDRVSNQPQH

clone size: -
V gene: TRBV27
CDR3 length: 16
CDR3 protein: ASSLGDRGLQNTGELF

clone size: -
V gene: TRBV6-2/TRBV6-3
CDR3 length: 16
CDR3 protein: ASSYSRTEVSGANVLT

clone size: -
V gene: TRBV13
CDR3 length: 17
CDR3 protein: ASSWGLAGGPSSYNEQF

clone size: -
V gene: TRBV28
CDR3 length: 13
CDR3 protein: ASSPDNRAGNTIY

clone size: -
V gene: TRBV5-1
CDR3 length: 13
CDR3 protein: ASSGGAVMNTEAF